This T cell receptor (beta chain) was recovered during a study of tumor T cells in aggressive B-cell lymphoma. Trimming stripped 5 bases from V and 0 bases from J, with 8 bases between. The CDR3 loop spans 14 amino acids. Germline V gene lookup returns CDR1 MNHEY and CDR2 SMNVEV (reference sequence). Measured with immunoSEQ multiplex PCR; TCRdb has only the in-frame clones, and not every one. Of 6,500 to 9,500 clones in the sample, around 86% are singletons; the top ten hold 2.7%. The specimen sequenced was tumor tissue. The chain combines TRBV27 with TRBJ1-5, with unresolved D. The source of this sequence is an adult with diffuse large B cell lymphoma. In DNA form, the CDR3 reads TGTGCCAGCAGTCCACTGAGTAGCAATCAGCCCCAGCATTTT. Encoded protein: CASSPLSSNQPQHF.